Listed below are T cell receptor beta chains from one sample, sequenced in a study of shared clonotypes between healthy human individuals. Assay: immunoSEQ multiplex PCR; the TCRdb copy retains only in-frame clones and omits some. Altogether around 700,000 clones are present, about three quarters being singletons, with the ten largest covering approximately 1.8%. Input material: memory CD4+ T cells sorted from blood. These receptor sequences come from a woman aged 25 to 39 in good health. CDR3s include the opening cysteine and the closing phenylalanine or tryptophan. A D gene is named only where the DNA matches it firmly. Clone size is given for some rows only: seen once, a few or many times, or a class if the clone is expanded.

CDR3nt: TGTGCCAGCTCATTTACAGGAGCGAAAAACTCCTACAATGAGCAGTTCTTC; CDR3aa: CASSFTGAKNSYNEQFF; d_gene: -; v_gene: TRBV18; abundance: -; j_gene: TRBJ2-1
CDR3nt: TGTGCCAGCAGCCAAGGTCTACGAAGCTACGAATCAGCCTACGAGCAGTACTTC; CDR3aa: CASSQGLRSYESAYEQYF; d_gene: -; v_gene: TRBV4-2; abundance: -; j_gene: TRBJ2-7
CDR3nt: TGCGCCAGCAGCTTGGGCGCGGCTGGGGGCGGCGTCCTGACTTTC; CDR3aa: CASSLGAAGGGVLTF; d_gene: -; v_gene: TRBV5-1; abundance: -; j_gene: TRBJ2-6
CDR3nt: TGTGCCAGCAGCTCGACTAGCGGGGGACCTTACGAGCAGTACTTC; CDR3aa: CASSSTSGGPYEQYF; d_gene: TRBD2; v_gene: TRBV7-9; abundance: -; j_gene: TRBJ2-7
CDR3nt: TGCGCCAGCAGCGTTTACAATGAGCAGTTCTTC; CDR3aa: CASSVYNEQFF; d_gene: -; v_gene: TRBV5-1; abundance: -; j_gene: TRBJ2-1
CDR3nt: TGTGCCAGCAGTTTACAGGGACACTATGGCTACACCTTC; CDR3aa: CASSLQGHYGYTF; d_gene: -; v_gene: TRBV28; abundance: -; j_gene: TRBJ1-2
CDR3nt: TGTGCCAGCTCACCGGGACAGGGGACCTCGAAAGAGCAGTTCTTC; CDR3aa: CASSPGQGTSKEQFF; d_gene: TRBD1; v_gene: TRBV18; abundance: -; j_gene: TRBJ2-1
CDR3nt: TGTGCCAGCAGTCAAAGGTTTAGCGGGGGCTACAATGAGCAGTTCTTC; CDR3aa: CASSQRFSGGYNEQFF; d_gene: TRBD2; v_gene: TRBV7-3; abundance: -; j_gene: TRBJ2-1
CDR3nt: TGTGCCAGCAGATGGCGTCTAGCGGGTCCCTTCTACGAGCAGTACTTC; CDR3aa: CASRWRLAGPFYEQYF; d_gene: TRBD2; v_gene: TRBV7-3; abundance: -; j_gene: TRBJ2-7
CDR3nt: TGTGCCAGCAGCGTAGGCCCGGGGTCAGATACGCAGTATTTT; CDR3aa: CASSVGPGSDTQYF; d_gene: -; v_gene: TRBV9; abundance: -; j_gene: TRBJ2-3
CDR3nt: TGTGCCAGCAGCCCCGGACTAGCCGGCACAGATACGCAGTATTTT; CDR3aa: CASSPGLAGTDTQYF; d_gene: TRBD2; v_gene: TRBV5-4; abundance: -; j_gene: TRBJ2-3
CDR3nt: TGTGCCAGCAGTTACTTAGCAAACTACGAGCAGTACTTC; CDR3aa: CASSYLANYEQYF; d_gene: -; v_gene: TRBV6-9; abundance: -; j_gene: TRBJ2-7
CDR3nt: TGTGCCAGCAGCTTGGTGCAGGGGCTAGCGGGAACTGGGGCCAACGTCCTGACTTTC; CDR3aa: CASSLVQGLAGTGANVLTF; d_gene: TRBD2; v_gene: TRBV5-8; abundance: few; j_gene: TRBJ2-6
CDR3nt: TGTGCCAGCAGCCGGAAAACAGGGGTAAACACTGAAGCTTTCTTT; CDR3aa: CASSRKTGVNTEAFF; d_gene: TRBD1; v_gene: TRBV14; abundance: few; j_gene: TRBJ1-1
CDR3nt: TGTGCCAGCTCACCAGAGAGGGGCCAAGAGACCCAGTACTTC; CDR3aa: CASSPERGQETQYF; d_gene: -; v_gene: TRBV18; abundance: once; j_gene: TRBJ2-5
CDR3nt: TGTGCCAGCAGGCCGACAGGGTCCCAAGAAAAACTGTTTTTT; CDR3aa: CASRPTGSQEKLFF; d_gene: TRBD1; v_gene: TRBV6-5; abundance: once; j_gene: TRBJ1-4
CDR3nt: TGTGCCAGCAGTCAATATAGGGGAGATACGCAGTATTTT; CDR3aa: CASSQYRGDTQYF; d_gene: -; v_gene: TRBV6-1; abundance: -; j_gene: TRBJ2-3
CDR3nt: TGTGCCAGCAAGAAACGGACAGCCACAGATACGCAGTATTTT; CDR3aa: CASKKRTATDTQYF; d_gene: -; v_gene: TRBV6-1; abundance: -; j_gene: TRBJ2-3
CDR3nt: TGTGCCAGCTCGTCGGGACAGGGGTACAATGAGCAGTTCTTC; CDR3aa: CASSSGQGYNEQFF; d_gene: TRBD1; v_gene: TRBV11-2; abundance: -; j_gene: TRBJ2-1
CDR3nt: TGTGCCAGTAGTATAGGTCGGCAGGTGATCACAGATACGCAGTATTTT; CDR3aa: CASSIGRQVITDTQYF; d_gene: -; v_gene: TRBV19; abundance: -; j_gene: TRBJ2-3
CDR3nt: TGTGCCTGGAAGCCCGGGACTAGAGCAGATACGCAGTATTTT; CDR3aa: CAWKPGTRADTQYF; d_gene: TRBD2; v_gene: TRBV30; abundance: many; j_gene: TRBJ2-3
CDR3nt: TGCGCCAGCAGCTTAGGACTAGGTTCCAGCACAGATACGCAGTATTTT; CDR3aa: CASSLGLGSSTDTQYF; d_gene: TRBD2; v_gene: TRBV5-1; abundance: -; j_gene: TRBJ2-3
CDR3nt: TGTGCCAGCAGCGCCGGACGGAATAGCAATCAGCCCCAGCATTTT; CDR3aa: CASSAGRNSNQPQHF; d_gene: -; v_gene: TRBV6-1; abundance: -; j_gene: TRBJ1-5
CDR3nt: TGTGCCAGTGGACAAATAGGAACTAATGAAAAACTGTTTTTT; CDR3aa: CASGQIGTNEKLFF; d_gene: -; v_gene: TRBV19; abundance: -; j_gene: TRBJ1-4
CDR3nt: TGCAGCGTTGTTCAGGGCGGAAATGAAAAACTGTTTTTT; CDR3aa: CSVVQGGNEKLFF; d_gene: -; v_gene: TRBV29-1; abundance: -; j_gene: TRBJ1-4
CDR3nt: TGCGCCAGCTCCCGAGGGGCGAGGGAAGTATTTGAAAAACTGTTTTTT; CDR3aa: CASSRGAREVFEKLFF; d_gene: -; v_gene: TRBV5-1; abundance: -; j_gene: TRBJ1-4
CDR3nt: TGTGCCAGCAGCCATAGCGGGAGGCCACCCTACGAGCAGTACTTC; CDR3aa: CASSHSGRPPYEQYF; d_gene: TRBD2; v_gene: TRBV14; abundance: -; j_gene: TRBJ2-7
CDR3nt: TGTGCCAGTAGAAAGGCTAGCGGGAGGGCCCCCGGGGAGCTGTTTTTT; CDR3aa: CASRKASGRAPGELFF; d_gene: TRBD2; v_gene: TRBV19; abundance: -; j_gene: TRBJ2-2
CDR3nt: TGTGCCAGCAGCCCACTGGCGGGAGGAGGCGAGACCCAGTACTTC; CDR3aa: CASSPLAGGGETQYF; d_gene: TRBD2; v_gene: TRBV27; abundance: -; j_gene: TRBJ2-5
CDR3nt: TGTGCCAGCAGCTTAAATGGTGGGGGGAGCTCCTACAATGAGCAGTTCTTC; CDR3aa: CASSLNGGGSSYNEQFF; d_gene: -; v_gene: TRBV13; abundance: -; j_gene: TRBJ2-1
CDR3nt: TGCGCCAGCAGCCCGGGTGGGGAAGAAGGCTATGGCTACACCTTC; CDR3aa: CASSPGGEEGYGYTF; d_gene: -; v_gene: TRBV5-1; abundance: -; j_gene: TRBJ1-2
CDR3nt: TGCGCCAGCAGCCAAGTTTTAATCGGGACTAGCGGAAAAGAGACCCAGTACTTC; CDR3aa: CASSQVLIGTSGKETQYF; d_gene: TRBD2; v_gene: TRBV4-1; abundance: -; j_gene: TRBJ2-5
CDR3nt: TGCGCCAGCAGCTTCGACGTTCAAGAGACCCAGTACTTC; CDR3aa: CASSFDVQETQYF; d_gene: -; v_gene: TRBV5-1; abundance: -; j_gene: TRBJ2-5
CDR3nt: TGTGCCAGCAGACCGGGACAGAACCTTGGCGAGCAGTACTTC; CDR3aa: CASRPGQNLGEQYF; d_gene: TRBD1; v_gene: TRBV28; abundance: many; j_gene: TRBJ2-7
CDR3nt: TGTGCCAGCACCCGTACTACCGGGGAGCTGTTTTTT; CDR3aa: CASTRTTGELFF; d_gene: -; v_gene: TRBV7-6; abundance: few; j_gene: TRBJ2-2
CDR3nt: TGTGCCAGCAGCCAAGATCTAACGGGGTTCTACGAGCAGTACTTC; CDR3aa: CASSQDLTGFYEQYF; d_gene: -; v_gene: TRBV4-2; abundance: -; j_gene: TRBJ2-7
CDR3nt: TGCGCCAGCAGCTTGGCCCTATTCGGACCTTATGGCTACACCTTC; CDR3aa: CASSLALFGPYGYTF; d_gene: -; v_gene: TRBV5-1; abundance: -; j_gene: TRBJ1-2
CDR3nt: TGTGCCAGCAGTCCTCCTGGGACAGGGGACCAGCCCCAGCATTTT; CDR3aa: CASSPPGTGDQPQHF; d_gene: TRBD1; v_gene: TRBV7-9; abundance: few; j_gene: TRBJ1-5
CDR3nt: TGTGCCAGCAGTTTATCGGGACTAGCGGGGTACCAAGAGACCCAGTACTTC; CDR3aa: CASSLSGLAGYQETQYF; d_gene: TRBD2; v_gene: TRBV27; abundance: -; j_gene: TRBJ2-5
CDR3nt: TGTGCCAGCAGCCTAACGACTTCCACTGAAGCTTTCTTT; CDR3aa: CASSLTTSTEAFF; d_gene: -; v_gene: TRBV4-2; abundance: few; j_gene: TRBJ1-1
CDR3nt: TGTGCCAGCAGAAGACTGGACTCTGGAAACACCATATATTTT; CDR3aa: CASRRLDSGNTIYF; d_gene: -; v_gene: TRBV28; abundance: -; j_gene: TRBJ1-3
CDR3nt: TGCGCCAGCAGCCGAAACCTAGCGGGAGAGTACGAGCAGTACTTC; CDR3aa: CASSRNLAGEYEQYF; d_gene: TRBD2; v_gene: TRBV4-1; abundance: -; j_gene: TRBJ2-7
CDR3nt: TGTGCCAGCCGGACGGAGACCTACGAGCAGTACTTC; CDR3aa: CASRTETYEQYF; d_gene: -; v_gene: TRBV11-2; abundance: -; j_gene: TRBJ2-7
CDR3nt: TGTGCCAGCAGTTTATTTTTTGGGGCCCCGAACACCGGGGAGCTGTTTTTT; CDR3aa: CASSLFFGAPNTGELFF; d_gene: -; v_gene: TRBV28; abundance: -; j_gene: TRBJ2-2
CDR3nt: TGTGCCAGCAGCCAAGATCTCCGCAGAGATACGCAGTATTTT; CDR3aa: CASSQDLRRDTQYF; d_gene: -; v_gene: TRBV14; abundance: -; j_gene: TRBJ2-3